One sample yielded the 15 T cell receptor beta chains listed below, sequenced in a study of PD-1 blockade in classical Hodgkin lymphoma. The patients all showed relapse after autologous stem cell transplantation, while their brentuximab vedotin exposure varied. Data came from immunoSEQ multiplex PCR; TCRdb stores just in-frame clones and leaves some out. Of around 22,000 clones in the sample, around four fifths are singletons; the top ten hold 15% to 20%. The sample in question was peripheral blood mononuclear cells (PBMCs), obtained before the second cycle of nivolumab. The receptors derive from a human donor with classical Hodgkin lymphoma.

The chain uses TRBV5-1 and TRBJ2-6; D uncertain. Trimming stripped 2 bases from V and 0 bases from J, with 6 bases between. The CDR3 has 15 amino acids. In germline, CDR1 is SGHRS, CDR2 YFSETQ. The CDR3 coding sequence is TGCGCCAGCAGCTTTATAGTCTCTGGGGCCAACGTCCTGACTTTC. It encodes CASSFIVSGANVLTF.

The gene calls are TRBV6-6 and TRBJ2-1; TRBD1 is a possible D gene (5 bases). CDR1 and CDR2 (germline): MNHNY, SVGAGI (reference sequence). V lost 7 bases and J lost 2, with 15 bases in between. The CDR3 contains 15 residues. The DNA of the CDR3 is TGTGCCAGCACTTCGTCCAGGGCGACCTACAATGAGCAGTTCTTC. Translation: CASTSSRATYNEQFF.

This chain links TRBV4-1 with TRBJ1-2; D possibly corresponds to TRBD1 (6 bases). Germline V gene data show CDR1 as MGHRA and CDR2 as YSYEKL. The germline V and J ends were trimmed by 0 bases and 3 bases, with 11 bases remaining between them. The CDR3 is 15 residues long. CDR3 loop: CASSQDGGVYYGYTF. In DNA form, the CDR3 reads TGCGCCAGCAGCCAAGATGGGGGCGTGTACTATGGCTACACCTTC.

This sequence joins TRBV19 and TRBJ2-3; no firm D call. Trimming removed 5 bases from V and 0 bases from J, with 9 bases in between. Germline CDR1 and CDR2: LNHDA and SQIVND (reference sequence). The CDR3 spans 14 residues. CDR3 loop: CASSLDGSTDTQYF. DNA for the CDR3: TGTGCCAGTAGTTTGGACGGTAGCACAGATACGCAGTATTTT.

V usage is TRBV7-9 and J usage is TRBJ1-2; D gene ambiguous. Between the trimmed V and J ends, which lost 2 bases and 5 bases, there was a span of 9 bases. This CDR3 has 13 amino acids. From germline, CDR1 is SEHNR and CDR2 FQNEAQ (reference sequence). CDR3 region: CASSLLGLYGYTF. CDR3 nucleotides: TGTGCCAGCAGCTTATTGGGGTTGTATGGCTACACCTTC.

The chain joins TRBV7-6 to TRBJ2-1, with TRBD2 matching 13 bases. CDR3 length: 16 residues. J lost 7 bases, V lost 0 bases, and 3 bases had no gene match. Looked up from germline, CDR1 is SGHVS and CDR2 is FNYEAQ. The CDR3 reads CASSLAGLAGTNEQFF. For the CDR3, the DNA is TGTGCCAGCAGCTTAGCGGGACTAGCGGGGACTAATGAGCAGTTCTTC.

The chain combines TRBV5-4 with TRBJ2-5; 14 bases match TRBD2. V lost 0 bases and J lost 7; bases outside the gene matches: 8. Germline CDR1 SGHNT, CDR2 YYREEE (reference sequence). The CDR3 is 17 amino acids. The CDR3 region is CASSLDGLAGGWGTQYF. In nucleotides, the CDR3 is TGTGCCAGCAGCTTGGATGGACTAGCGGGGGGTTGGGGGACCCAGTACTTC. The full variable domain, with the rest looked up from reference TRBV5-4 and TRBJ2-5, is ETGVTQSPTHLIKTRGQQVTLRCSSQSGHNTVSWYQQALGQGPQFIFQYYREEENGRGNFPPRFSGLQFPNYSSELNVNALELDDSALYLCASSLDGLAGGWGTQYFGPGTRLLVL.

In the case of this clone: Other DNA sequences within the sample encode an identical CDR3. This chain links TRBV4-2 with TRBJ2-2; TRBD2 aligns across 7 bases. The germline V gene encodes CDR1 LGHNA and CDR2 YNFKEQ. V shed 6 bases, J shed 1 base, and the junction held 8 bases outside the gene matches. CDR3 length: 16 amino acids. The CDR3: CASSQTAGKNTGELFF. CDR3 in DNA: TGTGCCAGCAGTCAGACAGCGGGGAAGAACACCGGGGAGCTGTTTTTT.

The chain is built from TRBV4-1 and TRBJ2-3; 11 bases are a match to TRBD2. With V trimmed by 2 bases and J by 5 bases, 12 bases remained unmatched. This CDR3 region has 18 residues. Germline lookup yields CDR1 MGHRA and CDR2 YSYEKL. The CDR3 reads CASSQTPLTSGTQDTQYF. The CDR3 DNA reads TGCGCCAGCAGCCAAACCCCCCTGACTAGCGGGACGCAAGATACGCAGTATTTT.

This clone was counted only a few times. The sample contains more than one DNA sequence encoding this CDR3. The chain carries TRBV7-2 and TRBJ2-1, with D possibly matching TRBD2 (6 bases). The germline gives CDR1 SGHTA, CDR2 FQGNSA. This CDR3 has 17 residues. Trimming pared 2 bases from V and 0 bases from J, leaving 14 bases between. CDR3 in DNA: TGTGCCAGCAGCTTATTGGGGCTAGCGAGCTCCTACAATGAGCAGTTCTTC. Protein: CASSLLGLASSYNEQFF.

The chain recombines TRBV9 with TRBJ2-5; D remains ambiguous. The germline V gene encodes CDR1 SGDLS and CDR2 YYNGEE. The CDR3 has 14 residues. V lost 0 bases and J 5 bases, leaving 11 bases between the germline ends. The CDR3 region has the DNA TGTGCCAGCAGCGTAGGAAATAGCTTTGAGACCCAGTACTTC. Translation: CASSVGNSFETQYF.

V is TRBV5-1 and J is TRBJ2-7; tentatively, D is TRBD2 (5 bases). Germline CDR1 is SGHRS and CDR2 is YFSETQ. This CDR3 contains 17 residues. Trimming pared 3 bases from V and 2 bases from J, leaving 21 bases between. The CDR3 nucleotides read TGCGCCAGCAGCTGGAATCTAGCTGCCTCCCAAACCTACGAGCAGTACTTC. Encoded protein: CASSWNLAASQTYEQYF.

The chain is built from TRBV6-6 and TRBJ1-5; D not certain. V shed 3 bases and J shed 5 bases, with 8 bases lying between them. Germline assignment: CDR1 MNHNY and CDR2 SVGAGI (reference sequence). The CDR3 runs to 13 residues. The CDR3 region has the DNA TGTGCCAGCAGTTATATTTTGTATCAGCCCCAGCATTTT. Its protein product is CASSYILYQPQHF.

The table lists this clone with a few counts. The chain recombines TRBV5-6 with TRBJ2-7; weak D call: TRBD2 (7 bases). V was shortened by 4 bases and J by 0 bases, with 11 bases between the two germline ends. The germline V gene encodes CDR1 SGHDT and CDR2 YYEEEE. The CDR3 sequence is 14 residues long. In DNA, the CDR3 is TGTGCCAGCAGCCCCCGGGGGGCCTCCTACGAGCAGTACTTC. Protein product: CASSPRGASYEQYF.

The chain joins TRBV11-2 to TRBJ2-7; D possibly corresponds to TRBD1 (6 bases). The V gene's germline CDR1 is SGHAT and CDR2 FQNNGV. The CDR3 runs 13 residues. Trimming left V 2 bases short and J 4 bases short, with 9 bases between. The CDR3: CASSLQGQYEQYF. DNA of the CDR3: TGTGCCAGCAGCTTACAGGGGCAGTACGAGCAGTACTTC.